Listed below are T cell receptor beta chains from one sample, sequenced in a study of blood T cells in healthy people across ages. MiXCR, run by TCRdb on the 5' RACE reads, gives a single entry per CDR3 protein. The sample shows just over 800,000 distinct CDR3 sequences, under 80% of them seen only once. Sequencing used blood. The receptors derive from a young man in good health. The CDR3 runs from the conserved cysteine through the conserved F or W. The D gene is left open where the match is weak. Rows may omit the clone size; those that give it use once, few, many or a size class.

NA	TRBV5-1	TRBJ1-5	few	TGCGCCTCCAAGGAGGGGCGAGGAAATCAGCCCCAGCATTTT	CASKEGRGNQPQHF
TRBD1	TRBV6-6	TRBJ2-7	NA	TGTGCCAGCAGCTCCACGACAGGGGACCACTACGAGCAGTACTTC	CASSSTTGDHYEQYF
TRBD1	TRBV4-1	TRBJ1-4	NA	TGCGCCAGCAGCCTAAGAGTATTGGGACAGGGATCAACTAATGAAAAACTGTTTTTT	CASSLRVLGQGSTNEKLFF
TRBD2	TRBV15	TRBJ2-3	NA	TGTGCCACCAGCAGAGAACAGAGCGGGAGGCCCACAGATACGCAGTATTTT	CATSREQSGRPTDTQYF
TRBD1	TRBV18	TRBJ2-4	NA	TGTGCCAGCTCACCTTCCGGACAGGGCTGGACCAAAAACATTCAGTACTTC	CASSPSGQGWTKNIQYF
NA	TRBV10-3	TRBJ2-3	NA	TGTGCCATCAGTGCTACAGGGTTTCCCACAGATACGCAGTATTTT	CAISATGFPTDTQYF
NA	TRBV29-1	TRBJ2-7	NA	TGCAGCGTTGTGGAGTTTCGCGAGCAGTACTTC	CSVVEFREQYF
NA	TRBV20-1	TRBJ1-2	NA	TGCATGAGGGGGGAAACGGCTGGCTACACCTTC	CMRGETAGYTF
NA	TRBV6-5	TRBJ2-7	few	TGTGCCAGCAGTTACTCAGGGACGGAGGCGTGGGAGCAGTACTTC	CASSYSGTEAWEQYF
NA	TRBV6-6	TRBJ2-1	once	TGTGCCAGCACCGACTTGGGAGTTTACAATGAGCAGTTCTTC	CASTDLGVYNEQFF
NA	TRBV9	TRBJ2-7	NA	TGTGCCAGCAGCGTAGGTGGGGGTCACAACGCCTACGAGCAGTACTTC	CASSVGGGHNAYEQYF
NA	TRBV6-2/TRBV6-3	TRBJ2-3	few	TGTGCCAGCATGATCTTCAGGGGAACCCCAGATACGCAGTATTTT	CASMIFRGTPDTQYF
NA	TRBV6-2/TRBV6-3	TRBJ2-1	NA	TGTGCCAGCAGTAAACAGGCAACGAATGAGCAGTTCTTC	CASSKQATNEQFF
NA	TRBV5-4	TRBJ2-7	few	TGTGCCAGCAGCTTGGTAATGATTGACGAGCAGTACTTC	CASSLVMIDEQYF
TRBD2	TRBV29-1	TRBJ2-5	many	TGCAGCGTTGCGGGAGGGGGGACCCAGTACTTC	CSVAGGGTQYF
NA	TRBV24-1	TRBJ2-7	NA	TGTGCCACCATTGATACCTGGGACGGGAGCGAGCAGTACTTC	CATIDTWDGSEQYF
NA	TRBV7-2	TRBJ2-5	NA	TGTGCCAGCAGCCCTACCAGCCAGGCCCACAATGAGCAGTACTTC	CASSPTSQAHNEQYF
TRBD1	TRBV20-1	TRBJ1-5	NA	TGCAGTGCTAGAGGGGGGACAGCAAATCAGCCCCAGCATTTT	CSARGGTANQPQHF
NA	TRBV3-1	TRBJ2-2	NA	TGTGCCAGCAGCCAAGGCCAGGTGAACACCGGGGAGCTGTTTTTT	CASSQGQVNTGELFF
TRBD2	TRBV2	TRBJ2-1	NA	TGTGCCAGCAGTGAAGCTAGCGGGGGACTCAATGAGCAGTTCTTC	CASSEASGGLNEQFF
NA	TRBV18	TRBJ1-2	few	TGTGCCAGCTCACCCCAAACCAGCTCTAACTATGGCTACACCTTC	CASSPQTSSNYGYTF
NA	TRBV6-5	TRBJ2-2	NA	TGTGCCAGCAGTTACTCCGGGATTTCCACCGGGGAGCTGTTTTTT	CASSYSGISTGELFF
NA	TRBV7-2	TRBJ2-7	NA	TGTGCCAGCAGCCCCAGGACAGTGATCCCGTCCTACGAGCAGTACTTC	CASSPRTVIPSYEQYF
NA	TRBV7-2	TRBJ2-7	NA	TGTGCCAGCAGCGTCGCGGTCGAGCAGTACTTC	CASSVAVEQYF
TRBD2	TRBV5-1	TRBJ2-1	NA	TGCGCCAGCAGCCCCAGGCCTAGCGGCGCTTACAATGAGCAGTTCTTC	CASSPRPSGAYNEQFF
NA	TRBV6-2/TRBV6-3	TRBJ2-5	NA	TGTGCCAGCCCCCAGCAGGGCTGTCATAACACGCAAGAGACCCAGTACTTC	CASPQQGCHNTQETQYF
NA	TRBV29-1	TRBJ2-1	few	TGCAGCGGAAATATCCCTTACAATGAGCAGTTCTTC	CSGNIPYNEQFF
NA	TRBV20-1	TRBJ2-1	NA	TGCAGTGCTAGCGGGGCTTGGAATGAGCAGTTCTTC	CSASGAWNEQFF
NA	TRBV4-2	TRBJ1-2	NA	TGTGCCAGCAGCCAAGATTCTCGCCGGGACTATGGCTACACCTTC	CASSQDSRRDYGYTF
NA	TRBV11-2	TRBJ2-3	once	TGTGCCAGCAGCCTCGCGGGGAGAGACACAGATACGCAGTATTTT	CASSLAGRDTDTQYF
TRBD1	TRBV10-3	TRBJ2-1	NA	TGTGCCATCAGTGAGCAGTCAGGGGGCTACAATGAGCAGTTCTTC	CAISEQSGGYNEQFF
TRBD2	TRBV7-2	TRBJ2-1	NA	TGTGCCAGCAGCTTAGTTAGTCTAGCGGGTAATGAGCAGTTCTTC	CASSLVSLAGNEQFF
NA	TRBV20-1	TRBJ2-3	NA	TGCACCGGGGGCGGCCCAGATACGCAGTATTTT	CTGGGPDTQYF
NA	TRBV3-1	TRBJ2-7	NA	TGTGCCAGCAGCCAAGCCATCGGGACCTTCCACGAGCAGTACTTC	CASSQAIGTFHEQYF
NA	TRBV4-3	TRBJ1-2	NA	TGCACCAGCAGCCAAGATCTTGGCCTAACGGTTGACACCTTC	CTSSQDLGLTVDTF
NA	TRBV10-3	TRBJ2-6	few	TGTGCCATCAGTGAAGCGAGCTCTGGGGCCAACGTCCTGACTTTC	CAISEASSGANVLTF
TRBD1	TRBV6-5	TRBJ2-7	NA	TGTGCCAGCAGACGAGGGACAGGGGTTTACGAGCAGTACTTC	CASRRGTGVYEQYF
TRBD1	TRBV3-1	TRBJ2-4	few	TGTGCCAGCAGCCAAGTTGGGACAGGGGTGGAGAGAGACAAAAACATTCAGTACTTC	CASSQVGTGVERDKNIQYF
TRBD1	TRBV29-1	TRBJ2-7	NA	TGCAGCGCCCCCGGGACAGGGGGGAGCCAGTACTTC	CSAPGTGGSQYF
NA	TRBV9	TRBJ2-1	NA	TGTGCCAGCAGCGTCGAGGGGGGCCTTGCTAATGAGCAGTTCTTC	CASSVEGGLANEQFF
NA	TRBV6-2/TRBV6-3	TRBJ2-1	NA	TGTGCCAGCAGTTACTTTTTAGAGCAGTTCTTC	CASSYFLEQFF
NA	TRBV20-1	TRBJ2-5	NA	TGCAGTGCTAGAGTTAGGGGTTATCAAGAGACCCAGTACTTC	CSARVRGYQETQYF
NA	TRBV28	TRBJ2-7	NA	TGTGCCAGCAGCACCTCCTCCGGCCTCTCCTACGAGCAGTACTTC	CASSTSSGLSYEQYF
NA	TRBV7-2	TRBJ2-7	NA	TGTGCCATTTCGTCGGGGACGACCTACGAGCAGTACTTC	CAISSGTTYEQYF
NA	TRBV5-1	TRBJ2-3	once	TGCGCCAACAGCGGGTCCGTGAGCACAGATACGCAGTATTTT	CANSGSVSTDTQYF
TRBD2	TRBV7-2	TRBJ2-1	few	TGTGCCAGCAGCTTACGGGGGGGCGGAGACAATGAGCAGTTCTTC	CASSLRGGGDNEQFF
TRBD2	TRBV20-1	TRBJ2-1	many	TGCAGTGCTGTCCGACTAGCGAGCTCCTACAATGAGCAGTTCTTC	CSAVRLASSYNEQFF
TRBD2	TRBV9	TRBJ2-1	few	TGTGCCAGCAGCGTTAGCGGGGGGGCCGATGAGTGGAACAATGAGCAGTTCTTC	CASSVSGGADEWNNEQFF
TRBD2	TRBV20-1	TRBJ2-7	NA	TGCAGTGCTAGAGATCTCCTCCGGGAGGACGTTCAGTACTTC	CSARDLLREDVQYF
TRBD1	TRBV4-3	TRBJ2-7	NA	TGCGCCAGCAGCCACCAGACAGGGACGGCCTACGAGCAGTACTTC	CASSHQTGTAYEQYF
TRBD1	TRBV25-1	TRBJ2-5	NA	TGTGCCAGCAGTATCGGGACAGGGAGTAGCCCCCGAGGGACCCAGTACTTC	CASSIGTGSSPRGTQYF
NA	TRBV6-5	TRBJ1-1	NA	TGTGCCAGCAGTTACTCGACAGGTGCGACTGAAGCTTTCTTT	CASSYSTGATEAFF